The 21 T cell receptor beta chains listed next were all sequenced from one sample in a study of cytomegalovirus exposure and HLA in healthy donors. The PCR employed 60 Vbeta primers together with 13 Jbeta primers. Sequenced by immunoSEQ multiplex PCR; TCRdb stores in-frame clones only, minus some. The sample includes 150,000 to 200,000 clones, almost 80% of them seen just once. Source material: PBMCs. The source is a woman aged 45-65 years in good health and CMV-seropositive.

V is TRBV19 and J is TRBJ1-5; D remains ambiguous. The ends were cut back, 5 bases at V and 2 bases at J, with 10 bases in the middle. The CDR3 runs to 14 residues. Germline assignment: CDR1 LNHDA and CDR2 SQIVND (reference sequence). The CDR3 region has the DNA TGTGCCAGTAGTGAGGGTTGGGGCAATCAGCCCCAGCATTTT. Translation: CASSEGWGNQPQHF.

The V call is TRBV6-6, the J call TRBJ2-4; 7 nucleotides line up with TRBD1. This CDR3 is built from 15 residues. Unmatched junction bases numbered 9, after V lost 5 bases and J lost 5 bases. The germline CDR1 and CDR2 sequences are MNHNY and SVGAGI (reference sequence). In DNA form, the CDR3 reads TGTGCCAGCAGTCCGACAGGGCGTGGGGAAAACATTCAGTACTTC. It translates to CASSPTGRGENIQYF.

J is TRBJ2-7 and V is TRBV5-1, with 8 bases lining up with TRBD2. The CDR3 sequence is 14 residues long. The germline gives CDR1 SGHRS, CDR2 YFSETQ. Trimming cost V 2 bases and J 2 bases; bases outside gene matches: 3. The CDR3: CASSLTGGPYEQYF. In DNA form, the CDR3 reads TGCGCCAGCAGCTTAACGGGGGGGCCCTACGAGCAGTACTTC. The whole variable domain, filled in from reference TRBV5-1 and TRBJ2-7, reads KAGVTQTPRYLIKTRGQQVTLSCSPISGHRSVSWYQQTPGQGLQFLFEYFSETQRNKGNFPGRFSGRQFSNSRSEMNVSTLELGDSALYLCASSLTGGPYEQYFGPGTRLTVT.

The chain recombines TRBV6-5 with TRBJ1-2; possible D gene TRBD1, 6 bases. CDR1 is MNHEY and CDR2 is SVGAGI in the germline V gene. This CDR3 region has 15 residues. V shed 6 bases and J shed 0 bases, with 14 bases lying between them. In DNA form, the CDR3 reads TGTGCCAGCAGATCTCCCACAGGGTCTAACTATGGCTACACCTTC. Its protein product is CASRSPTGSNYGYTF.

V and J are TRBV5-4 and TRBJ1-1; tentative D call: TRBD1 (5 bases). The CDR3 runs to 13 residues. CDR1 and CDR2 from the germline V gene are SGHNT and YYREEE (reference sequence). Deletions cut 4 bases from V and 1 base from J, with 8 bases between. CDR3 in amino acids: CASSRQGNTEAFF. CDR3 nucleotide sequence: TGTGCCAGCAGCCGGCAGGGGAACACTGAAGCTTTCTTT.

The rearrangement joins TRBV4-3 to TRBJ2-7; D is unresolved. Germline V gene data show CDR1 as LGHNA and CDR2 as YSLEER. The V and J ends lost 0 bases and 2 bases respectively, with 5 bases between them. The CDR3 sequence is 13 residues long. The CDR3 DNA reads as TGCGCCAGCAGCCAAGATCCAACCTACGAGCAGTACTTC. Translation gives CASSQDPTYEQYF.

This clone was observed a handful of times. CDR3 in DNA: TGTGCCAGCAGTCCGGCGAGGTTTAATTCACCCCTCCACTTT. It yields the protein CASSPARFNSPLHF. The chain employs TRBV6-5 and TRBJ1-6, with unresolved D. Germline V gene sequence: CDR1 MNHEY, CDR2 SVGAGI. This CDR3 region has 14 residues. V lost 5 bases and J 6 bases, leaving 11 bases between the germline ends.

The CDR3 DNA reads as TGTGCCAGCTCAACTGGACTAGCGGACCCCCAGTACTTC. Protein product: CASSTGLADPQYF. V gene TRBV18 combines with J gene TRBJ2-5; 10 bases fit TRBD2. Per germline, CDR1 KGHSH and CDR2 LQKENI. This CDR3 spans 13 amino acids. The J segment lost 9 bases and the V segment lost 5 bases, leaving 6 bases of the junction unmatched.

This chain joins TRBV28 and TRBJ2-7; 10 nucleotides line up with TRBD2. After removal of 7 bases from V and 0 bases from J, the junction contained 12 bases not matched to a gene. Germline lookup yields CDR1 MDHEN and CDR2 SYDVKM. CDR3 length equals 17 residues. As DNA, the CDR3 is TGTGCCAGCAAGGGGTATGGTCTAGCGGGAGTCTCCTACGAGCAGTACTTC. Residues: CASKGYGLAGVSYEQYF.

J is TRBJ1-5 and V is TRBV27, with a possible D match to TRBD1 (5 bases). The CDR3 covers 14 residues. CDR1 is MNHEY and CDR2 is SMNVEV in the germline V gene (reference sequence). Trimming shortened V by 2 bases and J by 6 bases, and 11 bases separated the two germline ends. The CDR3 loop is CASSLRTGSQPQHF. The CDR3, as DNA: TGTGCCAGCAGTTTAAGAACAGGCAGTCAGCCCCAGCATTTT.

The table lists this clone with a count of one. The chain combines TRBV2 with TRBJ2-2; maybe TRBD1 (5 bases). The CDR3 sequence is 16 residues long. Trimming cost V 3 bases and J 4 bases, with 15 bases left between them. CDR1 and CDR2 (germline): SNHLY, FYNNEI. The CDR3 is CASSDGRGLGTGELFF. The CDR3 region has the DNA TGTGCCAGCAGTGATGGTAGGGGCTTGGGCACCGGGGAGCTGTTTTTT.

This clone has just one count. V gene TRBV27 combines with J gene TRBJ1-1; no clear D gene. V was shortened by 8 bases and J by 5 bases, with 18 bases between the two germline ends. Germline V gene lookup returns CDR1 MNHEY and CDR2 SMNVEV (reference sequence). The CDR3 totals 14 residues. In DNA form, the CDR3 reads TGTGCCAGCTCAACGCATGTCGGTGTAACTGAAGCTTTCTTT. Protein: CASSTHVGVTEAFF.

The CDR3 nucleotides read TGTGCCTGGAGTTCGTCTGTCGAGCAGTACTTC. The encoded protein is CAWSSSVEQYF. The chain carries TRBV30 and TRBJ2-7; D is ambiguous. The CDR3 runs 11 residues. Germline V gives CDR1 GTSNPN, CDR2 SVGIG (reference sequence). Between the trimmed V and J ends, which lost 2 bases and 6 bases, there was a span of 8 bases.

The CDR3 region has the DNA TGTGCCAGCAGTCCCCGGGACAGGGGCTTAGAGACCCAGTACTTC. Its protein is CASSPRDRGLETQYF. This chain uses TRBV28 with TRBJ2-5; 10 bases align to TRBD1. The CDR3 is 15 amino acids. Trimming removed 5 bases from V and 4 bases from J; junction bases left unmatched: 7. Germline V gives CDR1 MDHEN, CDR2 SYDVKM.

The rearrangement uses TRBV28 and TRBJ1-4; 10 nucleotides align to TRBD1. The CDR3 runs 18 residues. The germline CDR1 and CDR2 sequences are MDHEN and SYDVKM. V dropped 4 bases and J dropped 8; count of bases not matched to a gene: 16. In nucleotides, the CDR3 is TGTGCCAGCAGTTCTCCCGGGACAGGGGAAATTATAACCGAAAAACTGTTTTTT. It yields the protein CASSSPGTGEIITEKLFF.

V usage is TRBV6-5 and J usage is TRBJ2-3, with D tentatively TRBD2 (6 bases). The CDR3 covers 14 residues. V lost 6 bases and J 4 bases, leaving 14 bases between the germline ends. Germline V gene lookup returns CDR1 MNHEY and CDR2 SVGAGI. CDR3 DNA sequence: TGTGCCAGCAGGGGGGGAAGTTTCCCAGATACGCAGTATTTT. As protein: CASRGGSFPDTQYF.

CDR3 region: CASSLGTGPGELFF. As DNA, the CDR3 is TGCGCCAGCAGCTTGGGGACAGGGCCCGGGGAGCTGTTTTTT. V is TRBV5-1 and J is TRBJ2-2; 8 bases agree with TRBD1. This CDR3 spans 14 amino acids. With V trimmed by 0 bases and J by 6 bases, 1 base remained unmatched. Per germline, CDR1 SGHRS and CDR2 YFSETQ. Full variable domain (missing parts from reference TRBV5-1 and TRBJ2-2): KAGVTQTPRYLIKTRGQQVTLSCSPISGHRSVSWYQQTPGQGLQFLFEYFSETQRNKGNFPGRFSGRQFSNSRSEMNVSTLELGDSALYLCASSLGTGPGELFFGEGSRLTVL.

This clone was observed a few times. The chain uses TRBV30 and TRBJ1-5, with 9 bases lining up with TRBD1. The CDR3 contains 14 residues. Germline values: CDR1 GTSNPN, CDR2 SVGIG (reference sequence). V trimming: 2 bases; J trimming: 4 bases; junction bases outside the gene matches: 3. In DNA form, the CDR3 reads TGTGCCTGGAGTACCGGACAGGGGAATCAGCCCCAGCATTTT. This gives the protein CAWSTGQGNQPQHF.

As for this clone: Distinct nucleotide sequences in the sample also encode this CDR3. The rearrangement joins TRBV2 to TRBJ1-5; the match to TRBD1 covers 11 bases. Looked up from germline, CDR1 is SNHLY and CDR2 is FYNNEI. The CDR3 runs to 14 residues. The V segment lost 4 bases and the J segment 7 bases; nucleotides outside the gene matches: 3. CDR3 sequence: CASSGTGGDQPQHF. The CDR3 region has the DNA TGTGCCAGCAGTGGGACAGGGGGCGACCAGCCCCAGCATTTT.

V usage is TRBV19 and J usage is TRBJ1-4; unclear D gene. In germline, CDR1 is LNHDA, CDR2 SQIVND (reference sequence). Between the trimmed V and J ends, which lost 3 bases and 2 bases, there was a span of 7 bases. The CDR3 runs to 14 residues. The CDR3 loop is CASSMGGTNEKLFF. CDR3 nucleotide sequence: TGTGCCAGTAGTATGGGCGGGACTAATGAAAAACTGTTTTTT.

This clone has just one count. This chain uses TRBV2 with TRBJ2-2; 9 bases are a match to TRBD1. Germline loops: CDR1 SNHLY, CDR2 FYNNEI. V dropped 5 bases and J dropped 1; count of bases not matched to a gene: 5. The CDR3 is 16 residues long. The CDR3 DNA reads as TGTGCCAGCAGTAAAACAGGGGGCGGGAACACCGGGGAGCTGTTTTTT. Translation gives CASSKTGGGNTGELFF.